This TCR beta chain was profiled in a study of cytomegalovirus exposure and HLA in healthy donors. In the case of this clone: Antigen specificity is unknown.

The study's findings and limits: The study designated 150 to 200 TCR beta chains cytomegalovirus-associated.

Per germline, CDR1 SGHNT and CDR2 YENEEA. This CDR3 region has 13 residues. V was trimmed by 4 bases and J by 5 bases, leaving 8 bases between them. The PCR had 60 Vbeta and 13 Jbeta primers. Repertoires were generated with immunoSEQ multiplex PCR, while TCRdb's copy carries only in-frame clones and drops some. Among some 200,000 clones listed, around 85% were seen once. Sequencing was performed on PBMCs. The chain couples TRBV11-3 to TRBJ2-2; weak D call: TRBD1 (6 bases). The source of this sequence is a girl under 10 years old in good health and CMV-seronegative. Here the CDR3 DNA reads TGTGCCAGCAGCTCTCAGGGGACCGGGGAGCTGTTTTTT. As protein: CASSSQGTGELFF.